This T cell receptor (beta chain) was documented in a study of blood T cell repertoires in COVID-19. Turning to the study itself: From the United States, Italy and Spain came samples of acute and convalescent COVID-19. PBMCs, B-cell-depleted T cells, or T cells provided the cDNA or gDNA that made up the material.

This CDR3 has 16 amino acids. The J segment lost 6 bases and the V segment lost 4 bases, leaving 15 bases of the junction unmatched. Germline-derived CDR1 and CDR2 are SGHRS and YFSETQ. In its sample, this clone was seen a few times. Per the original methods: From reference gene primer amplification, estimates of nucleated cell counts were derived. TCRdb's copy holds only in-frame clones and misses some; the assay was immunoSEQ multiplex PCR. The D gene and trimming were derived from the DNA, and the V and J assignments and clone size from that table. Among about 190,000 clones listed, less than 85% were seen once.

The sequencing sample was made of peripheral blood. This rearrangement joins TRBV5-1 to TRBJ2-7; 8 nucleotides match TRBD2. The sequence derives from a woman between 45 and 60 years old with acute or convalescent COVID-19. The CDR3: CASSTTAGVSTGEQYF. For the CDR3, the DNA is TGCGCCAGCAGCACCACAGCGGGGGTTAGTACAGGCGAGCAGTACTTC.